The 28 T cell receptor beta chains listed next were all sequenced from one sample in a study of shared clonotypes between healthy human individuals (dated by TCRdb to 2018 to 2021). Preparation of the library involved the immunoSEQ multiplex PCR assay. TCRdb's version of the immuneACCESS table is confined to in-frame rearrangements and falls short of the full clone set. An unresolved V gene accounts for under half of the shortfall where checked; the remainder is of unknown origin. This sample lists 2,100,000 or so clones; approximately 96% were detected once. Around 0.13% of the sample is in the top ten clones. Sequencing used naive CD4+ T cells sorted from blood. The sample's cell subset or site label, in plain terms: CD45RA+ positively selected. All receptors derive from a man aged 18-30 years in good health.

The rearrangement joins TRBV9 to TRBJ2-7; 8 nucleotides align to TRBD1. The germline V gene has CDR1 SGDLS and CDR2 YYNGEE. The CDR3 covers 14 residues. Trimming cost V 4 bases and J 7 bases; bases outside gene matches: 10. Here the CDR3 reads CASSFSGQGVEQYF. Written as DNA, the CDR3 is TGTGCCAGCAGCTTCTCCGGACAGGGCGTTGAGCAGTACTTC. The complete variable domain, with remaining parts taken from reference TRBV9 and TRBJ2-7, reads DSGVTQTPKHLITATGQRVTLRCSPRSGDLSVYWYQQSLDQGLQFLIQYYNGEERAKGNILERFSAQQFPDLHSELNLSSLELGDSALYFCASSFSGQGVEQYFGPGTRLTVT.

The genes are TRBV19 and TRBJ1-3; D is undetermined. The V end was cut by 2 bases, the J end by 0 bases, with 11 bases between. The germline CDR1 and CDR2 sequences are LNHDA and SQIVND (reference sequence). The CDR3 is 16 amino acids. DNA for the CDR3: TGTGCCAGTAGTATACTGAGGACGGACTCTGGAAACACCATATATTTT. Translated, it gives CASSILRTDSGNTIYF.

The gene calls are TRBV6-5 and TRBJ2-7; maybe TRBD2 (6 bases). The CDR3 loop spans 15 amino acids. Trimming pared 0 bases from V and 2 bases from J, leaving 11 bases between. Germline CDR1 and CDR2: MNHEY and SVGAGI. This CDR3 reads CASSYSRGRTYEQYF. The DNA for the CDR3 is TGTGCCAGCAGTTACTCTCGGGGGAGAACCTACGAGCAGTACTTC.

The genes are TRBV5-1 and TRBJ2-1, with D hard to call. CDR1 SGHRS and CDR2 YFSETQ come from the germline V gene. V was trimmed by 0 bases and J by 4 bases, leaving 14 bases between them. The CDR3 consists of 16 residues. The CDR3 DNA is TGCGCCAGCAGCTTGGCCGTGGCAAGTTCTTACAATGAGCAGTTCTTC. As protein: CASSLAVASSYNEQFF. Full variable domain (missing parts from reference TRBV5-1 and TRBJ2-1): KAGVTQTPRYLIKTRGQQVTLSCSPISGHRSVSWYQQTPGQGLQFLFEYFSETQRNKGNFPGRFSGRQFSNSRSEMNVSTLELGDSALYLCASSLAVASSYNEQFFGPGTRLTVL.

The V call is TRBV5-1, the J call TRBJ2-4, with 10 nucleotides matching TRBD2. The V gene end was trimmed by 6 bases and the J gene end by 0 bases; junction bases not matched to a gene: 12. There are 18 residues in the CDR3. Germline-derived CDR1 and CDR2 are SGHRS and YFSETQ. The CDR3 is CASKVFSGRALAKNIQYF. DNA of the CDR3: TGCGCCAGCAAGGTTTTCAGCGGGAGGGCCTTAGCCAAAAACATTCAGTACTTC.

The genes are TRBV7-9 and TRBJ2-7, with 8 bases identical to TRBD1. V was pared by 5 bases and J by 3 bases, with 9 bases of the junction left unmatched. The CDR3 loop spans 15 amino acids. Germline CDR1 and CDR2: SEHNR and FQNEAQ (reference sequence). The CDR3 sequence: CASSIGQGKVYEQYF. Here the CDR3 DNA reads TGTGCCAGCAGCATTGGACAGGGTAAGGTCTACGAGCAGTACTTC.

CDR3 in DNA: TGCGCCAGCAGCGTGGTCAGGGGGGGTACCTACGAGCAGTACTTC. Protein: CASSVVRGGTYEQYF. V is TRBV5-1 and J is TRBJ2-7; possibly TRBD1 or TRBD2 for D (7 bases each). This CDR3 spans 15 amino acids. CDR1 is SGHRS, CDR2 YFSETQ, per germline. V was shortened by 4 bases and J by 2 bases, with 16 bases between the two germline ends.

On this clone itself: This CDR3 is also generated by other DNA sequences in the sample. The V and J genes are TRBV30 and TRBJ1-3; D is unclear. V lost 3 bases and J 0 bases, leaving 6 bases between the germline ends. The germline gives CDR1 GTSNPN, CDR2 SVGIG (reference sequence). The CDR3 is 13 amino acids. In DNA, the CDR3 is TGTGCCTGGAGATTAAACTCTGGAAACACCATATATTTT. Translated, it gives CAWRLNSGNTIYF.

This rearrangement joins TRBV19 to TRBJ2-4; D gene unclear. CDR1 LNHDA and CDR2 SQIVND come from the germline V gene (reference sequence). V lost 1 base, J lost 2 bases, and 9 bases lay in between. The CDR3 spans 15 residues. The DNA of the CDR3 is TGTGCCAGTAGTATAGCCGGGTCTACCAAAAACATTCAGTACTTC. The encoded protein is CASSIAGSTKNIQYF.

The chain joins TRBV2 to TRBJ2-7; 7 nucleotides align to TRBD1. Trimming at V came to 7 bases and at J to 3 bases, leaving 9 bases not matched to a gene. Germline V lookup: CDR1 SNHLY, CDR2 FYNNEI. CDR3 length: 14 residues. CDR3 nucleotide sequence: TGTGCCAGCACCCTAGGGACAGCATTCTACGAGCAGTACTTC. This codes for CASTLGTAFYEQYF.

This clone was seen once. The chain recombines TRBV7-8 with TRBJ2-7, with 7 positions matching TRBD1. Germline-derived CDR1 and CDR2 are SGHVS and FQNEAQ. Losses at the gene ends were 3 bases for V and 3 bases for J; bases not matched to a gene: 5. The CDR3 consists of 14 residues. CDR3 region: CASSFRGQLYEQYF. CDR3 bases: TGTGCCAGCAGCTTCAGGGGACAGCTCTACGAGCAGTACTTC.

The rearrangement uses TRBV11-2 and TRBJ2-7; the D is unclear. Germline CDR1 reads SGHAT; CDR2 reads FQNNGV. The CDR3 contains 13 residues. The V and J ends lost 5 bases and 3 bases respectively, with 11 bases between them. The CDR3 here is CASSRTTYYEQYF. The DNA for the CDR3 is TGTGCCAGCAGCCGGACGACTTACTACGAGCAGTACTTC.

The chain links TRBV10-3 to TRBJ1-2; tentative D call: TRBD1 (6 bases). The CDR3 sequence is 14 residues long. Looked up from germline, CDR1 is ENHRY and CDR2 is SYGVKD. Deletions cut 2 bases from V and 6 bases from J, with 13 bases between. The CDR3 nucleotides read TGTGCCATCAGTGAGAATGACAGGTCGGATGGCTACACCTTC. It translates to CAISENDRSDGYTF.

This clone was detected once. The chain is built from TRBV5-4 and TRBJ1-1; no clear D. The germline V gene has CDR1 SGHNT and CDR2 YYREEE (reference sequence). Trimming took off 1 base at V and 1 base at J, with 11 bases between the two ends. This CDR3 region has 15 residues. CDR3 nucleotide sequence: TGTGCCAGCAGCTTGCAACGACTCTCGAACACTGAAGCTTTCTTT. It translates to CASSLQRLSNTEAFF.

The V gene is TRBV7-2, the J gene TRBJ2-1; D uncertain. The ends were cut back, 5 bases at V and 2 bases at J, with 10 bases in the middle. Germline V gives CDR1 SGHTA, CDR2 FQGNSA. The CDR3 has 14 amino acids. This CDR3 reads CASSRYGPYNEQFF. The CDR3 nucleotides read TGTGCCAGCAGCCGTTACGGGCCCTACAATGAGCAGTTCTTC.

This chain joins TRBV19 and TRBJ2-6; D not resolved. The CDR3 is 13 residues long. V lost 10 bases to trimming and J lost 0 bases, with 7 bases between them. Germline V CDR1 and CDR2: LNHDA, SQIVND (reference sequence). CDR3 DNA: TGTGCCACCTCTATCTCTGGGGCCAACGTCCTGACTTTC. Its protein is CATSISGANVLTF.

The count of this clone is one. The chain has TRBV7-8 and TRBJ1-1; TRBD1 is a possible D gene (6 bases). V was cut by 3 bases and J by 6 bases, with 8 bases left in between. CDR1 is SGHVS, CDR2 FQNEAQ, per germline. The CDR3 contains 12 residues. CDR3 sequence: CASSLGGPEAFF. DNA of the CDR3: TGTGCCAGCAGCTTGGGGGGGCCTGAAGCTTTCTTT.

CDR3 sequence (DNA): TGTGCCAGCAGCCCCCGGGGTGGCGGGGGATTAATAGGAGGTGAGCAGTTCTTC. Translation gives CASSPRGGGGLIGGEQFF. The J gene is TRBJ2-1, the V gene TRBV7-9; 7 bases fit TRBD2. The CDR3 extends over 18 amino acids. The germline V gene encodes CDR1 SEHNR and CDR2 FQNEAQ (reference sequence). Losses at the gene ends were 5 bases for V and 9 bases for J; bases not matched to a gene: 22.

V gene TRBV5-5 combines with J gene TRBJ1-2; D remains unclear. V was cut by 4 bases and J by 2 bases, with 15 bases left in between. CDR3 length: 15 residues. CDR1 is SGHKS, CDR2 YYEKEE, per germline (reference sequence). CDR3 loop: CASSLTPQNNYGYTF. CDR3 sequence (DNA): TGTGCCAGCAGCCTAACCCCCCAGAACAACTATGGCTACACCTTC.

The rearrangement uses TRBV30 and TRBJ1-3, with TRBD1 matching over 10 bases. From germline, CDR1 is GTSNPN and CDR2 SVGIG (reference sequence). The CDR3 contains 15 residues. Trimming removed 2 bases from V and 8 bases from J; junction bases left unmatched: 9. The CDR3 reads CAWSTRDRGYDTIYF. CDR3 nucleotides: TGTGCCTGGAGTACCCGGGACAGGGGATACGACACCATATATTTT. Drawing the rest from reference TRBV30 and TRBJ1-3, the complete variable domain is SQTIHQWPATLVQPVGSPLSLECTVEGTSNPNLYWYRQAAGRGLQLLFYSVGIGQISSEVPQNLSASRPQDRQFILSSKKLLLSDSGFYLCAWSTRDRGYDTIYFGEGSWLTVV.

About this clone itself: This same CDR3 is encoded by further DNA sequences in the sample. The V call is TRBV9, the J call TRBJ2-1, with TRBD1 matching over 7 bases. The CDR3 runs to 13 residues. CDR1 and CDR2 (germline): SGDLS, YYNGEE. V lost 4 bases and J lost 3; bases outside the gene matches: 1. CDR3 nucleotides: TGTGCCAGCAGCCGGGACAGCTACAATGAGCAGTTCTTC. Translation gives CASSRDSYNEQFF.

This chain links TRBV5-1 with TRBJ2-1, with D perhaps given as TRBD1 or TRBD2 (5 bases each). CDR3 length: 14 amino acids. V was pared by 7 bases and J by 2 bases, with 13 bases between. Germline V gene sequence: CDR1 SGHRS, CDR2 YFSETQ. The CDR3 loop is CASGRDGTYNEQFF. The CDR3 DNA is TGCGCCAGCGGTAGGGACGGGACCTACAATGAGCAGTTCTTC.

The V gene is TRBV11-2, the J gene TRBJ1-4; D is undetermined. This CDR3 is built from 15 residues. Deletions cut 5 bases from V and 3 bases from J, with 13 bases between. Germline CDR1 is SGHAT and CDR2 is FQNNGV. In DNA, the CDR3 is TGTGCCAGCAGCCCCCCCAATGGGGCTAATGAAAAACTGTTTTTT. This sequence encodes CASSPPNGANEKLFF.

The chain has TRBV29-1 and TRBJ1-2, with unresolved D. The germline V and J ends were trimmed by 3 bases and 2 bases, with 10 bases remaining between them. The CDR3 consists of 13 residues. Germline lookup yields CDR1 SQVTM and CDR2 ANQGSEA. The CDR3 protein is CSVDRERNYGYTF. The CDR3 region has the DNA TGCAGCGTTGATAGGGAAAGGAACTATGGCTACACCTTC. Filled out from reference TRBV29-1 and TRBJ1-2, the complete variable domain reads SAVISQKPSRDICQRGTSLTIQCQVDSQVTMMFWYRQQPGQSLTLIATANQGSEATYESGFVIDKFPISRPNLTFSTLTVSNMSPEDSSIYLCSVDRERNYGYTFGSGTRLTVV.

Here the CDR3 reads CASTKVGQANLLNTGELFF. Written as DNA, the CDR3 is TGTGCCAGTACAAAGGTTGGACAGGCGAATCTATTGAACACCGGGGAGCTGTTTTTT. The genes are TRBV19 and TRBJ2-2; TRBD1 agrees at 7 bases. CDR3 length: 19 residues. The germline gives CDR1 LNHDA, CDR2 SQIVND (reference sequence). Trimming removed 7 bases from V and 1 base from J; junction bases left unmatched: 18.

The chain carries TRBV5-1 and TRBJ2-3; tentative D call: TRBD2 (6 bases). This CDR3 is 15 amino acids long. The germline gives CDR1 SGHRS, CDR2 YFSETQ. The germline V and J ends were trimmed by 4 bases and 0 bases, with 12 bases remaining between them. In DNA, the CDR3 is TGCGCCAGCAGCGACCCTAGCGTTAGCACAGATACGCAGTATTTT. As protein: CASSDPSVSTDTQYF. The variable domain in full, with the rest retrieved from reference TRBV5-1 and TRBJ2-3, is KAGVTQTPRYLIKTRGQQVTLSCSPISGHRSVSWYQQTPGQGLQFLFEYFSETQRNKGNFPGRFSGRQFSNSRSEMNVSTLELGDSALYLCASSDPSVSTDTQYFGPGTRLTVL.

In DNA form, the CDR3 reads TGTGCCAGCCAGGGACAGGGTTTCACCGGGGAGCTGTTTTTT. Its protein product is CASQGQGFTGELFF. The J gene is TRBJ2-2, the V gene TRBV6-1; 9 bases fit TRBD1. With V trimmed by 8 bases and J by 4 bases, 5 bases remained unmatched. This CDR3 has 14 amino acids. Germline V gene lookup returns CDR1 MNHNS and CDR2 SASEGT.

This sequence joins TRBV28 and TRBJ1-5; 7 positions match TRBD1. CDR3 length: 16 residues. CDR1 is MDHEN, CDR2 SYDVKM, per germline. Trimming at V came to 4 bases and at J to 3 bases, leaving 9 bases not matched to a gene. DNA of the CDR3: TGTGCCAGCAGTTCCGGGACAGAGATAGACAATCAGCCCCAGCATTTT. Residues: CASSSGTEIDNQPQHF.